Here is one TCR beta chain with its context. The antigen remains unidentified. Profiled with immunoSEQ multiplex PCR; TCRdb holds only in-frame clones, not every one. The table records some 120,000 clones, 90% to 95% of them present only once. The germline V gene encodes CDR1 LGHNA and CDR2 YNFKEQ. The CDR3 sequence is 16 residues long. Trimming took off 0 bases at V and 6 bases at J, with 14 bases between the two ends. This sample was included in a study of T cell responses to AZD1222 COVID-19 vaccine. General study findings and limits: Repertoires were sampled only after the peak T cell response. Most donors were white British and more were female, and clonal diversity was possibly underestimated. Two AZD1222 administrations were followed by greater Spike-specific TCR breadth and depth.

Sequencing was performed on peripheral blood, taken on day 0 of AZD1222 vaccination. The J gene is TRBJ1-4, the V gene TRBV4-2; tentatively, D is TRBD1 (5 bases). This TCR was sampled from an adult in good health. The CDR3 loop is CASSQDPQGRDEKLFF. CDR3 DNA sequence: TGTGCCAGCAGCCAAGATCCCCAGGGAAGGGATGAAAAACTGTTTTTT.